The rows below give T cell receptor beta chains drawn from one sample of a study of shared clonotypes between healthy human individuals. The protocol was immunoSEQ multiplex PCR, while the TCRdb copy is restricted to in-frame clones and leaves out a portion. The table lists approximately 2.3 million clones, approximately 95% of them singletons. The sequencing input was naive CD4+ T cells from PBMCs. The receptors were gathered from a man in his late teens or twenties in good health. Some clones in this sample may be carry-over from other donors' samples. Both conserved end residues are part of each CDR3. The order of the fields is clone size, V gene, J gene, D gene, CDR3 DNA, CDR3 protein. The D gene is left open where the match is weak. Rows give clone size only sometimes, using once, few, many, or a class for an expanded clone.

size: once
V: TRBV6-5
J: TRBJ2-7
D: TRBD2
DNA: TGTGCCAGCAGTTACTCGACTAGCCCGAACTACGAGCAGTACTTC
CDR3: CASSYSTSPNYEQYF

size: -
V: TRBV6-6
J: TRBJ2-2
D: -
DNA: TGTGCCAGCACGACGGGGTCGAACACCGGGGAGCTGTTTTTT
CDR3: CASTTGSNTGELFF

size: -
V: TRBV7-6
J: TRBJ2-2
D: -
DNA: TGTGCCAGCAGCGCAGACAGGATCACCGGGGAGCTGTTTTTT
CDR3: CASSADRITGELFF

size: -
V: TRBV11-2
J: TRBJ2-7
D: TRBD2
DNA: TGTGCCAGCAGCTTAAGCGGGAGAGCCTACGAGCAGTACTTC
CDR3: CASSLSGRAYEQYF

size: -
V: TRBV11-2
J: TRBJ2-7
D: -
DNA: TGTGCCAGCAGCCCTCGTCCCGTCGGGAGCTCCTACGAGCAGTACTTC
CDR3: CASSPRPVGSSYEQYF

size: -
V: TRBV28
J: TRBJ1-2
D: TRBD1
DNA: TGTGCCAGCAGTTTCAGGGGGGCGAGGTCCCCCTTAAGTGGTGGCTACACCTTC
CDR3: CASSFRGARSPLSGGYTF

size: -
V: TRBV27
J: TRBJ2-2
D: -
DNA: TGTGCCAGCAGACTTTCAGGGGCCACCGGGGAGCTGTTTTTT
CDR3: CASRLSGATGELFF

size: once
V: TRBV6-1
J: TRBJ2-7
D: -
DNA: TGTGCCAGCAGTGAAGGGGCAGGGAGGGGGTCTGTTCGGGAGCAGTACTTC
CDR3: CASSEGAGRGSVREQYF

size: -
V: TRBV5-1
J: TRBJ2-7
D: -
DNA: TGCGCCAGCAGCTTGGCCCGGAGCTCCTACGAGCAGTACTTC
CDR3: CASSLARSSYEQYF

size: -
V: TRBV28
J: TRBJ1-2
D: TRBD1
DNA: TGTGCCAGCAGGAAACCCCCGGGACAGCTTTATGGCTACACCTTC
CDR3: CASRKPPGQLYGYTF

size: -
V: TRBV15
J: TRBJ2-1
D: -
DNA: TGTGCCACCAGCAGAGTAGTCAGGACTTCCTCCTACAATGAGCAGTTCTTC
CDR3: CATSRVVRTSSYNEQFF

size: -
V: TRBV5-8
J: TRBJ2-7
D: -
DNA: TGTGCCAGCAGCTTGTTACTCGGCCGCAGCCACGTCCCCTACGAGCAGTACTTC
CDR3: CASSLLLGRSHVPYEQYF

size: once
V: TRBV4-1
J: TRBJ2-2
D: -
DNA: TGCGCCAGCAGCCAAGGATCTTACTTGACCGGGGAGCTGTTTTTT
CDR3: CASSQGSYLTGELFF

size: -
V: TRBV9
J: TRBJ2-1
D: TRBD2
DNA: TGTGCCAGCAGCGTAGTGGGACTAGCGGGAGATGGTTTCGATGAGCAGTTCTTC
CDR3: CASSVVGLAGDGFDEQFF

size: -
V: TRBV19
J: TRBJ1-2
D: -
DNA: TGTGCCAGTAGTCCAGCTAACTATGGCTACACCTTC
CDR3: CASSPANYGYTF

size: -
V: TRBV6-1
J: TRBJ2-1
D: TRBD2
DNA: TGTGCCGGAGGGGGCGGGACTAGCGGGATGGATGAGCAGTTCTTC
CDR3: CAGGGGTSGMDEQFF

size: -
V: TRBV18
J: TRBJ2-6
D: -
DNA: TGTGCCAGCACAGGCGCTACAGGGTCTGGGGCCAACGTCCTGACTTTC
CDR3: CASTGATGSGANVLTF

size: -
V: TRBV28
J: TRBJ1-2
D: -
DNA: TGTGCCAGCAGTAACTCGATTTATGGCTACACCTTC
CDR3: CASSNSIYGYTF

size: -
V: TRBV5-4
J: TRBJ2-3
D: -
DNA: TGTGCCAGCAATAGGAAGGGGGAGGGGACCGCAGATACGCAGTATTTT
CDR3: CASNRKGEGTADTQYF

size: -
V: TRBV5-1
J: TRBJ2-2
D: -
DNA: TGCGCCAGCAGCTTGGGATGGCGACAGTCCTACACCGGGGAGCTGTTTTTT
CDR3: CASSLGWRQSYTGELFF

size: -
V: TRBV7-9
J: TRBJ2-7
D: TRBD2
DNA: TGTGCCAGCAGCCAACCCCGCGGACTAGCGGGAGCGGCCTACGAGCAGTACTTC
CDR3: CASSQPRGLAGAAYEQYF

size: -
V: TRBV5-1
J: TRBJ1-1
D: -
DNA: TGCGCCAGCAGCCTGGTGGGGGGTACGAACACTGAAGCTTTCTTT
CDR3: CASSLVGGTNTEAFF

size: -
V: TRBV30
J: TRBJ2-7
D: -
DNA: TGTGCCTGGGGCCGAGGGAGCTCCTACGAGCAGTACTTC
CDR3: CAWGRGSSYEQYF

size: -
V: TRBV5-1
J: TRBJ1-1
D: -
DNA: TGCGCCAGCAGCCCAACTTCGGGGGGGTCCAAAGCTTTCTTT
CDR3: CASSPTSGGSKAFF

size: -
V: TRBV6-1
J: TRBJ2-7
D: -
DNA: TGTGCCAGCAGGGGGGACACCTCCTACGAGCAGTACTTC
CDR3: CASRGDTSYEQYF

size: -
V: TRBV5-1
J: TRBJ2-2
D: TRBD1
DNA: TGCGCCAGCAGCCCACAGGGGGCGGACACCGGGGAGCTGTTTTTT
CDR3: CASSPQGADTGELFF

size: -
V: TRBV5-1
J: TRBJ2-7
D: -
DNA: TGCGCCAGCAGCCCCCTCTGGGAGTTCTCCTACGAGCAGTACTTC
CDR3: CASSPLWEFSYEQYF

size: once
V: TRBV6-1
J: TRBJ2-3
D: -
DNA: TGTGCCAGCAGTGGACGGACACCTTCTAGCACAGATACGCAGTATTTT
CDR3: CASSGRTPSSTDTQYF

size: -
V: TRBV7-8
J: TRBJ2-7
D: TRBD2
DNA: TGTGCCAGCAGCATGACTAGCGGGAGCTCCTACGAGCAGTACTTC
CDR3: CASSMTSGSSYEQYF

size: -
V: TRBV27
J: TRBJ2-7
D: TRBD2
DNA: TGTGCCAGCAGTTTACGGTCATTCCCTGGGACTAGCGGTTACGAGCAGTACTTC
CDR3: CASSLRSFPGTSGYEQYF

size: -
V: TRBV7-2
J: TRBJ2-4
D: TRBD1
DNA: TGTGCCAGCAGCTCATCAAGAGACCGGGACAGGTGGAACTTC
CDR3: CASSSSRDRDRWNF

size: -
V: TRBV10-3
J: TRBJ2-1
D: TRBD2
DNA: TGTGCCATCAGTGAGTCTGTAGCGGGGCCCGGGTACAATGAGCAGTTCTTC
CDR3: CAISESVAGPGYNEQFF

size: -
V: TRBV5-1
J: TRBJ2-7
D: -
DNA: TGCGCCAGCAGCTCCAACTCTATCTACGAGCAGTACTTC
CDR3: CASSSNSIYEQYF

size: -
V: TRBV27
J: TRBJ2-7
D: -
DNA: TGTGCCAGCAGCGAACTAGTTCTCTTACCCGAGCAGTACTTC
CDR3: CASSELVLLPEQYF

size: -
V: TRBV6-5
J: TRBJ2-1
D: -
DNA: TGTGCCAGCAGTTACTCGAGTAACTATAGGGACAATGAGCAGTTCTTC
CDR3: CASSYSSNYRDNEQFF

size: -
V: TRBV27
J: TRBJ2-3
D: TRBD2
DNA: TGTGCCAGCAGTTTGCGCGGGAGTGTCACAGATACGCAGTATTTT
CDR3: CASSLRGSVTDTQYF

size: few
V: TRBV2
J: TRBJ1-5
D: TRBD1
DNA: TGTGCCAGCAGTGCCGGGACAGGAGGCAATCAGCCCCAGCATTTT
CDR3: CASSAGTGGNQPQHF

size: -
V: TRBV7-6
J: TRBJ2-1
D: TRBD2
DNA: TGTGCCAGCAGCCCACGACTAGCGGGAAGGAACTACAATGAGCAGTTCTTC
CDR3: CASSPRLAGRNYNEQFF

size: -
V: TRBV7-9
J: TRBJ2-3
D: TRBD1
DNA: TGTGCCAGCAGCCGCCTATTGGGGACAGGGACGACGCAGTATTTT
CDR3: CASSRLLGTGTTQYF

size: -
V: TRBV5-1
J: TRBJ2-2
D: TRBD1
DNA: TGCGCCAGCAGCCTGACAGGGCAGAACACCGGGGAGCTGTTTTTT
CDR3: CASSLTGQNTGELFF

size: -
V: TRBV30
J: TRBJ1-2
D: TRBD1
DNA: TGTGCCTGGAGTGTACAACGGGCAGGGGGCCGTAACTATGGCTACACCTTC
CDR3: CAWSVQRAGGRNYGYTF